The 22 T cell receptor beta chains below all came from one sample that was sequenced in a study of beta chain features in type 1 diabetes. Expressed TCRB transcripts were sequenced because the entire RNA isolate underwent reverse transcription. The protocol was immunoSEQ multiplex PCR, while the TCRdb copy is restricted to in-frame clones and leaves out a portion. The sample lists approximately 90,000 clones, 30% to 35% seen once, with over 0.4% in the top ten. What was sequenced was stem cell memory CD4+ T cells from blood. These receptors were obtained from a woman between 18 and 29 years old in good health.

The gene calls are TRBV30 and TRBJ1-2, with 7 bases that match TRBD1. CDR3 length: 12 residues. With V trimmed by 4 bases and J by 9 bases, 8 bases remained unmatched. Germline V CDR1 and CDR2: GTSNPN, SVGIG (reference sequence). This chain's CDR3 is CAWTTRQGRYTF. CDR3 DNA: TGTGCCTGGACTACGAGACAGGGCCGCTACACCTTC. The whole variable domain, remainder taken from reference TRBV30 and TRBJ1-2, is SQTIHQWPATLVQPVGSPLSLECTVEGTSNPNLYWYRQAAGRGLQLLFYSVGIGQISSEVPQNLSASRPQDRQFILSSKKLLLSDSGFYLCAWTTRQGRYTFGSGTRLTVV.

The chain carries TRBV7-2 and TRBJ2-1; TRBD2 is a possible D gene (6 bases). V dropped 3 bases and J dropped 15 bases, with 18 bases sitting between them. The germline V gene has CDR1 SGHTA and CDR2 FQGNSA. There are 13 residues in the CDR3. The CDR3 spells CASSLDIGTLSFF. CDR3 nucleotides: TGTGCCAGCAGCTTGGACATTGGGACTCTCTCGTTCTTC.

There are many counts of this clone. This chain uses TRBV7-9 with TRBJ2-1; 8 positions agree with TRBD2. Trimming at V came to 8 bases and at J to 7 bases, leaving 10 bases not matched to a gene. Germline V gene sequence: CDR1 SEHNR, CDR2 FQNEAQ (reference sequence). The CDR3 totals 14 residues. The CDR3 spells CASRDGGGRNEQFF. The CDR3 nucleotides read TGTGCCAGCCGCGATGGCGGGGGGCGGAATGAGCAGTTCTTC.

The chain employs TRBV5-1 and TRBJ2-7; tentatively, D is TRBD2 (6 bases). Between the trimmed V and J ends, which lost 4 bases and 6 bases, there was a span of 17 bases. The CDR3 has 14 amino acids. From germline, CDR1 is SGHRS and CDR2 YFSETQ. Written as DNA, the CDR3 is TGCGCCAGCAGCCTCACTAGCCCCCGGGCCGAGCAGTACTTC. Its translation: CASSLTSPRAEQYF.

V usage is TRBV7-2 and J usage is TRBJ2-1; possible D gene TRBD2, 6 bases. The V and J ends lost 3 bases and 2 bases respectively, with 11 bases between them. The germline V gene has CDR1 SGHTA and CDR2 FQGNSA. CDR3 size: 15 residues. Here the CDR3 reads CASSFLGGTYNEQFF. The CDR3 nucleotides read TGTGCCAGCAGCTTTCTAGGAGGGACCTACAATGAGCAGTTCTTC.

The sample holds a few counts of this clone. The V call is TRBV5-1, the J call TRBJ1-5, with D perhaps matching TRBD1 (5 bases). The CDR3 totals 15 residues. Trimming left V 1 base short and J 2 bases short, with 10 bases between. Germline lookup yields CDR1 SGHRS and CDR2 YFSETQ. CDR3: CASSLSGMGNQPQHF. The CDR3, as DNA: TGCGCCAGCAGCTTGTCAGGGATGGGCAATCAGCCCCAGCATTTT.

This clone was seen many times. The chain is built from TRBV9 and TRBJ2-7, with D possibly TRBD2 on 6 matching bases. V was trimmed by 2 bases and J by 2 bases, leaving 11 bases between them. The CDR3 consists of 14 residues. In germline, CDR1 is SGDLS, CDR2 YYNGEE. CDR3 residues: CASSVATSTYEQYF. CDR3 nucleotide sequence: TGTGCCAGCAGCGTGGCGACTAGTACCTACGAGCAGTACTTC. The full variable domain, its missing parts supplied by reference TRBV9 and TRBJ2-7, is DSGVTQTPKHLITATGQRVTLRCSPRSGDLSVYWYQQSLDQGLQFLIQYYNGEERAKGNILERFSAQQFPDLHSELNLSSLELGDSALYFCASSVATSTYEQYFGPGTRLTVT.

J is TRBJ1-5 and V is TRBV28; TRBD1 agrees at 8 bases. The CDR3 totals 15 residues. Trimming at V came to 7 bases and at J to 5 bases, leaving 10 bases not matched to a gene. Germline V lookup: CDR1 MDHEN, CDR2 SYDVKM. CDR3: CASTPPQGADQPQHF. The CDR3 bases are TGTGCCAGCACCCCCCCGCAGGGGGCCGATCAGCCCCAGCATTTT.

This chain joins TRBV14 and TRBJ2-1; weak D call: TRBD2 (7 bases). Trimming took off 1 base at V and 10 bases at J, with 20 bases between the two ends. Looked up from germline, CDR1 is SGHDN and CDR2 is FVKESK. CDR3 length equals 16 residues. The CDR3 loop is CASSQVRGAVFNEQFF. CDR3 DNA sequence: TGTGCCAGCAGCCAAGTTCGGGGGGCCGTTTTTAACGAGCAGTTCTTC.

The rearrangement links TRBV7-9 to TRBJ2-5; 7 nucleotides align to TRBD1. The CDR3 consists of 16 residues. Germline V gene lookup returns CDR1 SEHNR and CDR2 FQNEAQ (reference sequence). V lost 5 bases to trimming and J lost 4 bases; unmatched junction nucleotides: 13. CDR3: CASSIISTGRTETQYF. The DNA for the CDR3 is TGTGCCAGCAGCATAATCTCGACAGGGCGGACAGAGACCCAGTACTTC. The complete variable domain, with remaining parts taken from reference TRBV7-9 and TRBJ2-5, reads DTGVSQNPRHKITKRGQNVTFRCDPISEHNRLYWYRQTLGQGPEFLTYFQNEAQLEKSRLLSDRFSAERPKGSFSTLEIQRTEQGDSAMYLCASSIISTGRTETQYFGPGTRLLVL.

The J gene is TRBJ2-5, the V gene TRBV7-8; D unresolved. Trimming removed 2 bases at V and 2 bases at J, with 9 bases between. The germline CDR1 and CDR2 sequences are SGHVS and FQNEAQ. The CDR3 sequence is 14 residues long. Written as DNA, the CDR3 is TGTGCCAGCAGCTTAACACGGGTTCAAGAGACCCAGTACTTC. Protein sequence: CASSLTRVQETQYF.

The chain recombines TRBV21-1 with TRBJ1-1. TRBV21-1 is noted as a pseudogene. There are 16 residues in the CDR3. The CDR3 sequence is CASSKAQSGGDTEAFF. CDR3 nucleotides: TGTGCCAGCAGCAAAGCGCAGTCGGGGGGGGACACTGAAGCTTTCTTT.

V gene TRBV23-1 combines with J gene TRBJ2-7; tentative D call: TRBD2 (5 bases). TRBV23-1 is placed among ORFs of uncertain function. V was shortened by 0 bases and J by 2 bases, with 8 bases between the two germline ends. The CDR3 consists of 14 residues. Written as DNA, the CDR3 is TGCGCCAGCAGTCAATCTGAGGGAGCCTACGAGCAGTACTTC. Translated: CASSQSEGAYEQYF.

The CDR3 region is CASSPGQGGNTEAFF. The CDR3, as DNA: TGTGCCAGCAGCCCGGGACAGGGAGGGAACACTGAAGCTTTCTTT. The chain joins TRBV7-3 to TRBJ1-1; TRBD1 agrees at 9 bases. The CDR3 is 15 amino acids. In germline, CDR1 is SGHTA, CDR2 FQGTGA. Unmatched junction bases numbered 5, after V lost 5 bases and J lost 1 base. The entire variable domain, with the rest obtained from reference TRBV7-3 and TRBJ1-1, is as follows: GAGVSQTPSNKVTEKGKYVELRCDPISGHTALYWYRQSLGQGPEFLIYFQGTGAADDSGLPNDRFFAVRPEGSVSTLKIQRTERGDSAVYLCASSPGQGGNTEAFFGQGTRLTVV.

The chain employs TRBV7-2 and TRBJ2-4; 7 nucleotides align to TRBD1. The CDR3 sequence is 14 residues long. The V gene end was trimmed by 6 bases and the J gene end by 7 bases; junction bases not matched to a gene: 9. Germline CDR1 is SGHTA and CDR2 is FQGNSA. CDR3: CASRRQGDGNIQYF. The CDR3 bases are TGTGCCAGCAGGCGACAGGGCGACGGGAACATTCAGTACTTC.

The V and J genes are TRBV2 and TRBJ1-4, with D possibly TRBD1 on 5 matching bases. Trimming took off 0 bases at V and 10 bases at J, with 12 bases between the two ends. The germline V gene has CDR1 SNHLY and CDR2 FYNNEI. This CDR3 is 14 amino acids long. CDR3 sequence reads: CASSEARGGRKLFF. The DNA of the CDR3 is TGTGCCAGCAGTGAAGCGCGGGGGGGTCGAAAACTGTTTTTT. Together with reference TRBV2 and TRBJ1-4, the CDR3 gives the full variable domain: EPEVTQTPSHQVTQMGQEVILRCVPISNHLYFYWYRQILGQKVEFLVSFYNNEISEKSEIFDDQFSVERPDGSNFTLKIRSTKLEDSAMYFCASSEARGGRKLFFGSGTQLSVL.

The chain combines TRBV7-2 with TRBJ2-7; possible D gene TRBD1, 5 bases. The CDR3 totals 15 residues. V was clipped by 2 bases and J by 4 bases, with 15 bases between them. Germline loops: CDR1 SGHTA, CDR2 FQGNSA. CDR3 coding DNA: TGTGCCAGCAGCTTATTTGCCAGGGATCAATACGAGCAGTACTTC. This translates into CASSLFARDQYEQYF. The variable domain in full, with the rest retrieved from reference TRBV7-2 and TRBJ2-7, is GAGVSQSPSNKVTEKGKDVELRCDPISGHTALYWYRQSLGQGLEFLIYFQGNSAPDKSGLPSDRFSAERTGGSVSTLTIQRTQQEDSAVYLCASSLFARDQYEQYFGPGTRLTVT.

This clone showed up just a few times. The chain carries TRBV7-3 and TRBJ2-5, with TRBD2 identical over 8 bases. CDR3 length: 15 residues. V lost 2 bases and J lost 1; bases outside the gene matches: 3. Germline lookup yields CDR1 SGHTA and CDR2 FQGTGA. For the CDR3, the DNA is TGTGCCAGCAGCTTAGGGAGCGGGGGCCAAGAGACCCAGTACTTC. It is translated as CASSLGSGGQETQYF. Full variable domain (missing parts from reference TRBV7-3 and TRBJ2-5): GAGVSQTPSNKVTEKGKYVELRCDPISGHTALYWYRQSLGQGPEFLIYFQGTGAADDSGLPNDRFFAVRPEGSVSTLKIQRTERGDSAVYLCASSLGSGGQETQYFGPGTRLLVL.

The chain recombines TRBV5-1 with TRBJ2-3; D call uncertain. The CDR3 runs 15 residues. Germline V lookup: CDR1 SGHRS, CDR2 YFSETQ. Trimming shortened V by 0 bases and J by 0 bases, and 8 bases separated the two germline ends. The CDR3 DNA reads as TGCGCCAGCAGCTTGGAAACAGCTAGCACAGATACGCAGTATTTT. Translation gives CASSLETASTDTQYF.

The sample holds a few counts of this clone. This chain connects TRBV11-3 to TRBJ2-5, with 7 bases identical to TRBD1. Germline-derived CDR1 and CDR2 are SGHNT and YENEEA. Losses at the gene ends were 5 bases for V and 6 bases for J; bases not matched to a gene: 6. CDR3 size: 13 residues. This chain's CDR3 is CASSPQGSKTQYF. DNA for the CDR3: TGTGCCAGCAGCCCACAGGGGAGTAAGACCCAGTACTTC.

This clone was detected only a few times. The rearrangement uses TRBV29-1 and TRBJ2-7, with 9 bases fitting TRBD1. Looked up from germline, CDR1 is SQVTM and CDR2 is ANQGSEA. The CDR3 contains 13 residues. V trimming: 4 bases; J trimming: 3 bases; junction bases outside the gene matches: 4. The CDR3 protein is CSVGKDRGYEQYF. The CDR3 DNA reads as TGCAGCGTTGGTAAGGACAGGGGCTACGAGCAGTACTTC.

The chain combines TRBV2 with TRBJ1-5; D perhaps matches TRBD1 (5 bases). The CDR3 loop spans 15 amino acids. The V and J ends lost 3 bases and 6 bases respectively, with 15 bases between them. The germline V gene has CDR1 SNHLY and CDR2 FYNNEI. CDR3 residues: CASSDGGGMVQPQHF. CDR3 sequence (DNA): TGTGCCAGCAGTGATGGCGGGGGGATGGTTCAGCCCCAGCATTTT.